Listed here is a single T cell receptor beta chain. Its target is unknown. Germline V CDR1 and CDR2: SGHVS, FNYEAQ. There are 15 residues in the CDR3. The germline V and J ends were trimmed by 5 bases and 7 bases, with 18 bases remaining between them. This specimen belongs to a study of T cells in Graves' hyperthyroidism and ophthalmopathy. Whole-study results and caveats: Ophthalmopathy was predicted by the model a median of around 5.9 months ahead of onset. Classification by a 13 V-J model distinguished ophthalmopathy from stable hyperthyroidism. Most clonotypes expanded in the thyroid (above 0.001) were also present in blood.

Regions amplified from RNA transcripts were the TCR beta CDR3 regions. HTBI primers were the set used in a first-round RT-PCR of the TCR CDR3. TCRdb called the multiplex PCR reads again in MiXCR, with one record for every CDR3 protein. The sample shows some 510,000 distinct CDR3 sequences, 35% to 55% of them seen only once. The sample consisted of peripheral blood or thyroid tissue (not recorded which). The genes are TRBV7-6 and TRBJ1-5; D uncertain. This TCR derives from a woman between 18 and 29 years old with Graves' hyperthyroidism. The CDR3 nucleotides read TGTGCCAGCAGCCAAATAATGGCAGTCGAGCAGCCCCAGCATTTT. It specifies CASSQIMAVEQPQHF.